The subject of this entry is one T cell receptor beta chain. The method was immunoSEQ multiplex PCR; TCRdb's version includes in-frame clones alone and lacks a portion of them. Of approximately 61,000 clones listed, about nine tenths are singletons. This sample stems from a study of T cell changes during pregnancy in multiple sclerosis. From germline, CDR1 is SGHNT and CDR2 YENEEA. The CDR3 has 14 amino acids. Losses at the gene ends were 7 bases for V and 3 bases for J; bases not matched to a gene: 8. The sequence was collected from a female donor in good health, enrolled as a control in a pregnancy study. V and J are TRBV11-3 and TRBJ2-5, with 7 bases identical to TRBD2. Sample: peripheral blood, taken in the first trimester of pregnancy. The CDR3 is CASNPSGRKETQYF. CDR3 nucleotide sequence: TGTGCCAGCAACCCTAGCGGTAGGAAAGAGACCCAGTACTTC.